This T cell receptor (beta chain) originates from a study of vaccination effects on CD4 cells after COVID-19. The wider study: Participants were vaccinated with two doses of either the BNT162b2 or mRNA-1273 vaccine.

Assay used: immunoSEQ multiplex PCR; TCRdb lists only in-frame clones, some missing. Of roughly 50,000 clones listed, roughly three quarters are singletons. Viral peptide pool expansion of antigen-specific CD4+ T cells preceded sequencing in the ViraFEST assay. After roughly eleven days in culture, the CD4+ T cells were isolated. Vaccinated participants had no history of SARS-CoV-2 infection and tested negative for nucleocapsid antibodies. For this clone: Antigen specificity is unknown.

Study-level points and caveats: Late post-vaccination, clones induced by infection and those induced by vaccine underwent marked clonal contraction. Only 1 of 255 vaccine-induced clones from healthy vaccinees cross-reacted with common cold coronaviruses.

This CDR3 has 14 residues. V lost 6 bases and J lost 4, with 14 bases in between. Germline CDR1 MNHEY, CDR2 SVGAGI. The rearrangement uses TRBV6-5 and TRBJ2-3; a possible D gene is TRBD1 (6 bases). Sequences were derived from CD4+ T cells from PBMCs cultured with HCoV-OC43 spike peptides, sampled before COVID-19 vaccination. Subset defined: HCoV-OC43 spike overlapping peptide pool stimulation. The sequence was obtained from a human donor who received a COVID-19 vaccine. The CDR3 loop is CASSRDRNPDTQYF. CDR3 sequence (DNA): TGTGCCAGCAGCCGAGACAGGAACCCAGATACGCAGTATTTT.